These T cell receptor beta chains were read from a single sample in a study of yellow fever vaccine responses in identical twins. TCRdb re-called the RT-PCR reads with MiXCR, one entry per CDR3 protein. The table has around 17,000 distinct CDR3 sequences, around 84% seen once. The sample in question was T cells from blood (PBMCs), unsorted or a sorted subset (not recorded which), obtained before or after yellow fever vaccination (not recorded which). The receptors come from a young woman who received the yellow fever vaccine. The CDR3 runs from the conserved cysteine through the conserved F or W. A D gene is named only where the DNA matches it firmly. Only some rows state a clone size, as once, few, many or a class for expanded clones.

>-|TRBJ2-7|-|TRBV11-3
TGTGCCAGCAGCGCTAGGACACAGGGTTACGCGCAGTACTTC
CASSARTQGYAQYF
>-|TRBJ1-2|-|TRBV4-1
TGCGCCAGCAGCCAAGATACAGGGACCGGGGATGGCTACACCTTC
CASSQDTGTGDGYTF
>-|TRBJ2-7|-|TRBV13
TGTGCCAGCACGGTTTCGGCCGTCTCCTACGAGCAGTACTTC
CASTVSAVSYEQYF
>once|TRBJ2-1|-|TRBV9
TGTGCCAGCAGCGTAGCTGGGAAAAGTGAGCAGTTCTTC
CASSVAGKSEQFF
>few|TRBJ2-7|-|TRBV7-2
TGTGCCAGCAGCTTAAACTACGAGCAGTACTTC
CASSLNYEQYF
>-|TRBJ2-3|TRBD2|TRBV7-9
TGTGCCAGCAGCCCTAGCGGGGGGGCTTCAGATACGCAGTATTTT
CASSPSGGASDTQYF
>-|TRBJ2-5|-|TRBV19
TGTGCCAGTCGAAGCACCTCATACCAAGAGACCCAGTACTTC
CASRSTSYQETQYF
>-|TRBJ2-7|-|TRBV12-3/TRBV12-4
TGTGCCAGCAGTTTCAACCGTCGGGAGCAGTACTTC
CASSFNRREQYF
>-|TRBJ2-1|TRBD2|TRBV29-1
TGCAGCGTTGGCCTAGCGGGAAGGGACGAGCAGTTCTTC
CSVGLAGRDEQFF
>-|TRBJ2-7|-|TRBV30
TGTGCCTGGAGTGTTGGGGGCGCCGACTCCTACGAGCAGTACTTC
CAWSVGGADSYEQYF
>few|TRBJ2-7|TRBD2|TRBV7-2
TGTGCCAGCAGCTTGACTAGCGGCCCCTACGAGCAGTACTTC
CASSLTSGPYEQYF
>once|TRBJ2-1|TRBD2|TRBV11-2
TGTGCCAACAGCTCTCAAACTAGCGGGTCTAACAATGAGCAGTTCTTC
CANSSQTSGSNNEQFF
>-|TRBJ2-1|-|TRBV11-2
TGTGCCAGCAGCCTGCGGCCCGAGAACAATGAGCAGTTCTTC
CASSLRPENNEQFF
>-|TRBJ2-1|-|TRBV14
TGTGCCAGCAGCCCGAGCCGCGTTTTGGATGAGCAGTTCTTC
CASSPSRVLDEQFF
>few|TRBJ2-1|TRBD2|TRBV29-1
TGCAGCGTTGAAGGGCCAGCGGGAGGGCAAGGTGAGCAGTTCTTC
CSVEGPAGGQGEQFF
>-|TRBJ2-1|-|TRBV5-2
TGTGCCAGCAACTCCCAGGGGACCCGAAAGCAGTTCTTC
CASNSQGTRKQFF
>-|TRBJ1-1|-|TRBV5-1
TGCGCCAGCAGCCCGGGTGTGGTCCGGAAGACTGAAGCTTTCTTT
CASSPGVVRKTEAFF
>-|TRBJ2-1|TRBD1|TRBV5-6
TGTGCCAGCAGCTTTAGGACAGGGCGTTTCTATGAGCAGTTCTTC
CASSFRTGRFYEQFF
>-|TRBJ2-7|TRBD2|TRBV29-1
TGCAGCGTTGAGGCTAGCGGTCTCTCCTACGAGCAGTACTTC
CSVEASGLSYEQYF
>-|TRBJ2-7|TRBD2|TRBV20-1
TGCAGTGCTGGACTAGCGGGAATGGCCCTCGAGCAGTACTTC
CSAGLAGMALEQYF
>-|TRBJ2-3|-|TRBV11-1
TGTGCCAGCAGCTTAGGTGAGGGGGACACAGATACGCAGTATTTT
CASSLGEGDTDTQYF
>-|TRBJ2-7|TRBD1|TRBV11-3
TGTGCCAGCAGCTTAGGATACAGGGGACAAAACGAGCAGTACTTC
CASSLGYRGQNEQYF
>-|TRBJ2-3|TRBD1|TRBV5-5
TGTGCCAGCAGCTCGGCCGGGACAGGGACCACAGATACGCAGTATTTT
CASSSAGTGTTDTQYF
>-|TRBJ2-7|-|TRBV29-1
TGCAGCGTTGGACACCAACAGGGAGGAGAGCAGTACTTC
CSVGHQQGGEQYF
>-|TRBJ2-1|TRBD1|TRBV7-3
TGTGCCAGCAGCGGGTGGGACAGCTACAATGAGCAGTTCTTC
CASSGWDSYNEQFF
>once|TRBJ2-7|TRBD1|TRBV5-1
TGCGCCAGCAGCTTATCCAGGGGGAAAGAGCAGTACTTC
CASSLSRGKEQYF
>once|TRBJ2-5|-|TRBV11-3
TGTGCCAGCAGCTTTGTTCAAGAGACCCAGTACTTC
CASSFVQETQYF
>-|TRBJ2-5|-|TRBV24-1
TGTGCCACCAGTGATTTTGGGACAACAGAGACCCAGTACTTC
CATSDFGTTETQYF
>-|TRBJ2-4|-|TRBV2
TGTGCCAGCACCTCCCGGTTGGGCAAAAACATTCAGTACTTC
CASTSRLGKNIQYF
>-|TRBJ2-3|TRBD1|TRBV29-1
TGCAGCGTTGAATCAGGGACAGGGGGCACAGATACGCAGTATTTT
CSVESGTGGTDTQYF
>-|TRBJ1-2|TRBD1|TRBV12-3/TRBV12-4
TGTGCCAGCAGTGGAGACAGGGTGAATGGCTACACCTTC
CASSGDRVNGYTF
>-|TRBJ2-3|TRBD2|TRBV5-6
TGTGCCAGCAGCTTGGCAGTGACTAGCGGGAGGCAAGATACGCAGTATTTT
CASSLAVTSGRQDTQYF
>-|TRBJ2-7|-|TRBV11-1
TGTGCCAGCAGCTTAGAACTCGGCAGGGCGGACCTCTACGAGCAGTACTTC
CASSLELGRADLYEQYF
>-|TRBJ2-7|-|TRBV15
TGTGCCACCAGCAGAGGGGACCCGTTCTACGAGCAGTACTTC
CATSRGDPFYEQYF
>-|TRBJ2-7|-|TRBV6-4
TGTGCCAGCCGGGACTTTTCGATCTCGGACGAGCAGTACTTC
CASRDFSISDEQYF
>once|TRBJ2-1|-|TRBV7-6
TGTGCCAGCAGCTTAGAGAATGAGCAGTTCTTC
CASSLENEQFF
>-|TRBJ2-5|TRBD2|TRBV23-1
TGCGCCAGCAGTCATGGACTAGTCCAAGAGACCCAGTACTTC
CASSHGLVQETQYF
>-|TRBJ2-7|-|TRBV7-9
TGTGCCAGCAGCTTAGTGGGTTACGAGCAGTACTTC
CASSLVGYEQYF
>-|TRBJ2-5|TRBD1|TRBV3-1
TGTGCCAGCAGCCACAGGGACAGGGGGCCTGAGACCCAGTACTTC
CASSHRDRGPETQYF
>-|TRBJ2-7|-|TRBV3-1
TGTGCCAGCAGCCAACTAAACATGTATTCCTACGAGCAGTACTTC
CASSQLNMYSYEQYF
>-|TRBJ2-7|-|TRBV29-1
TGCAGCGTTGAAGAAGGGAAGGGGTACGAGCAGTACTTC
CSVEEGKGYEQYF
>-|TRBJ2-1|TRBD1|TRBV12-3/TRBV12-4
TGTGCCAGCAGAGGGACAGGGGAACACAATGAGCAGTTCTTC
CASRGTGEHNEQFF
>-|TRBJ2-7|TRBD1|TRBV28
TGTGCCAGCACTTACAGGGGGCTGGTCTACGAGCAGTACTTC
CASTYRGLVYEQYF